This note documents a single TCR beta chain sequence. Its antigen is still unknown. The source of the sample is a study of T cells in Graves' hyperthyroidism and ophthalmopathy. Whole-study results and caveats: The model foresaw ophthalmopathy a median roughly 6.5 months prior to onset. Blood shared most expanded thyroid clonotypes above 0.001.

Any patient presenting with uncontrolled infection, other autoimmune disease, pregnancy or lactation was left out. Orbital computed tomography and thyroid ultrasound, together with serum TRAb and thyroxine and clinical symptoms, were used for diagnoses. The investigators amplified TCR beta CDR3 regions from RNA transcripts. Using the HTBI primer set, a first-round RT-PCR was run on the TCR CDR3. From the multiplex PCR reads, TCRdb called clonotypes with MiXCR, one entry per CDR3 protein. In the table there are over 650,000 distinct CDR3 sequences, over 40% of which are singletons. Trimming pared 0 bases from V and 5 bases from J, leaving 14 bases between. The CDR3 sequence is 16 residues long. Germline V gene sequence: CDR1 ENHRY, CDR2 SYGVKD.

The chain is built from TRBV10-3 and TRBJ1-5; a possible D gene is TRBD1 (6 bases). The sample comprised peripheral blood or thyroid tissue (not recorded which). This TCR came from an adult man with Graves' disease, either hyperthyroidism or ophthalmopathy (not recorded which). CDR3 sequence (DNA): TGTGCCATCAGTGAGTCGGATCCGGGGGCGGATCAGCCCCAGCATTTT. It is translated as CAISESDPGADQPQHF.